A single sample is the source of the 21 T cell receptor beta chains below, sequenced in a study of cytotoxic CD8 clonotypes in ibrutinib-treated CLL. Sequencing was performed with immunoSEQ multiplex PCR; in TCRdb, only in-frame clones are kept and a portion is missing. This sample yields more than 50,000 clones, of which 45% to 60% are seen a single time; under 15% belongs to the top ten. The sequences come from PBMCs, collected after 12 months of ibrutinib treatment. The receptors stem from a human donor with chronic lymphocytic leukemia.

This sequence joins TRBV27 and TRBJ1-3; D perhaps matches TRBD1 (6 bases). Between the trimmed V and J ends, which lost 3 bases and 1 base, there was a span of 16 bases. Germline-derived CDR1 and CDR2 are MNHEY and SMNVEV (reference sequence). This CDR3 is built from 17 residues. CDR3 residues: CASSFPWRGQSGNTIYF. The CDR3 coding sequence is TGTGCCAGCAGTTTCCCCTGGCGAGGACAGTCTGGAAACACCATATATTTT.

The chain joins TRBV18 to TRBJ2-1; the match to TRBD2 covers 13 bases. Germline V gives CDR1 KGHSH, CDR2 LQKENI. There are 14 residues in the CDR3. Trimming took 3 bases from V and 7 from J; bases not matched to a gene: 0. This CDR3 reads CASSPGLAGNEQFF. CDR3 in DNA: TGTGCCAGCTCACCGGGACTAGCGGGAAATGAGCAGTTCTTC. The whole variable domain, remainder taken from reference TRBV18 and TRBJ2-1, is NAGVMQNPRHLVRRRGQEARLRCSPMKGHSHVYWYRQLPEEGLKFMVYLQKENIIDESGMPKERFSAEFPKEGPSILRIQQVVRGDSAAYFCASSPGLAGNEQFFGPGTRLTVL.

This clone occurred a few times. The chain is built from TRBV5-5 and TRBJ2-3; D is perhaps TRBD1 (5 bases). Germline V gene sequence: CDR1 SGHKS, CDR2 YYEKEE (reference sequence). V was pared by 4 bases and J by 5 bases, with 11 bases between. This CDR3 spans 13 amino acids. CDR3 region: CASSQPGIDTQYF. CDR3 DNA sequence: TGTGCCAGCAGCCAACCAGGGATAGATACGCAGTATTTT. The full variable domain, its missing parts supplied by reference TRBV5-5 and TRBJ2-3, is DAGVTQSPTHLIKTRGQQVTLRCSPISGHKSVSWYQQVLGQGPQFIFQYYEKEERGRGNFPDRFSARQFPNYSSELNVNALLLGDSALYLCASSQPGIDTQYFGPGTRLTVL.

The CDR3, as DNA: TGCGCCAGCTCTTCCCAAGAGACCCAGTACTTC. It is translated as CASSSQETQYF. V and J are TRBV10-2 and TRBJ2-5; no definite D call. Germline lookup yields CDR1 WSHSY and CDR2 SAAADI. V shed 8 bases and J shed 1 base, with 5 bases lying between them. This CDR3 contains 11 residues.

This clone was detected a few times. V gene TRBV6-4 combines with J gene TRBJ2-2; TRBD2 might be the D (6 bases). With 4 bases removed from V and 5 bases from J, the gap between germline ends came to 14 bases. Germline V lookup: CDR1 MRHNA, CDR2 SNTAGT. This CDR3 has 15 amino acids. CDR3 sequence reads: CASSVGGRGTGELFF. In nucleotides, the CDR3 is TGTGCCAGCAGTGTTGGAGGGAGAGGAACCGGGGAGCTGTTTTTT.

In this sample, this clone turned up many times. The CDR3 nucleotides read TGTGCCTGGGGAACGGGACTAGCTAACGGGGAGCTGTTTTTT. Its protein is CAWGTGLANGELFF. This chain links TRBV30 with TRBJ2-2, with 9 bases matching TRBD2. The CDR3 is 14 residues long. Trimming took 5 bases from V and 7 from J; bases not matched to a gene: 8. CDR1 and CDR2 (germline): GTSNPN, SVGIG (reference sequence).

Within the sample, this clone is medium-sized. This sequence joins TRBV21-1 and TRBJ1-1; the table's D call TRBD1 went unverified against the DNA. TRBV21-1 is deemed a pseudogene. The CDR3 is 15 amino acids. The CDR3 DNA reads TGTGCCAGCAGCAAATCTGGCACAGTGACCTCTGAAGCTTTCTTT. Translated, it gives CASSKSGTVTSEAFF.

The chain recombines TRBV18 with TRBJ1-2, with D possibly matching TRBD1 (5 bases). This CDR3 is built from 13 residues. The ends were cut back, 4 bases at V and 8 bases at J, with 14 bases in the middle. CDR1 KGHSH and CDR2 LQKENI come from the germline V gene. CDR3 amino acids: CASSQGRSVGYTF. The CDR3 DNA reads TGTGCCAGCTCACAGGGACGGTCGGTCGGCTACACCTTC. Full variable domain (remainder filled in from reference TRBV18 and TRBJ1-2): NAGVMQNPRHLVRRRGQEARLRCSPMKGHSHVYWYRQLPEEGLKFMVYLQKENIIDESGMPKERFSAEFPKEGPSILRIQQVVRGDSAAYFCASSQGRSVGYTFGSGTRLTVV.

This clone was found many times. The chain has TRBV10-3 and TRBJ1-5; no clear D gene. Trimming pared 2 bases from V and 3 bases from J, leaving 8 bases between. The CDR3 runs to 14 residues. Germline CDR1 and CDR2: ENHRY and SYGVKD. Here the CDR3 DNA reads TGTGCCATCAGTGAGGCGGTGAACAATCAGCCCCAGCATTTT. It specifies CAISEAVNNQPQHF.

The V and J genes are TRBV9 and TRBJ2-3; TRBD2 might be the D (5 bases). Trimming took 1 base from V and 1 from J, leaving 19 bases between them. The germline gives CDR1 SGDLS, CDR2 YYNGEE. There are 18 residues in the CDR3. In DNA form, the CDR3 reads TGTGCCAGCAGCGTATTCTCCCCCCGGGGATTTGGCACAGATACGCAGTATTTT. Translating it yields CASSVFSPRGFGTDTQYF.

This clone was seen more than once but under ten times. This chain links TRBV19 with TRBJ2-3, with 8 nucleotides matching TRBD2. This CDR3 comprises 13 residues. Germline V gene data show CDR1 as LNHDA and CDR2 as SQIVND (reference sequence). Trimming removed 8 bases from V and 5 bases from J; junction bases left unmatched: 6. In nucleotides, the CDR3 is TGTGCCAGTGATGGACTAGCAGGAGATACGCAGTATTTT. This encodes CASDGLAGDTQYF.

The chain recombines TRBV5-1 with TRBJ2-1, with 11 nucleotides matching TRBD2. Germline-derived CDR1 and CDR2 are SGHRS and YFSETQ. With V trimmed by 4 bases and J by 6 bases, 3 bases remained unmatched. This CDR3 region has 14 residues. CDR3 amino acids: CASSPLAGGNEQFF. The DNA of the CDR3 is TGCGCCAGCAGCCCCCTAGCGGGGGGCAATGAGCAGTTCTTC. The variable domain in full, with the rest retrieved from reference TRBV5-1 and TRBJ2-1, is KAGVTQTPRYLIKTRGQQVTLSCSPISGHRSVSWYQQTPGQGLQFLFEYFSETQRNKGNFPGRFSGRQFSNSRSEMNVSTLELGDSALYLCASSPLAGGNEQFFGPGTRLTVL.

The rearrangement uses TRBV6-4 and TRBJ1-1, with D unresolved. Germline V gene data show CDR1 as MRHNA and CDR2 as SNTAGT. This CDR3 has 13 residues. V shed 2 bases and J shed 8 bases, with 12 bases lying between them. The CDR3 spells CASSDHGRREAFF. Written as DNA, the CDR3 is TGTGCCAGCAGTGACCATGGACGTAGGGAAGCTTTCTTT.

V gene TRBV11-2 combines with J gene TRBJ2-2; maybe TRBD2 (5 bases). The V end was cut by 1 base, the J end by 5 bases, with 11 bases between. The CDR3 sequence is 15 residues long. Germline assignment: CDR1 SGHAT and CDR2 FQNNGV. The CDR3 DNA reads TGTGCCAGCAGCTTAGTTTTTCGGGGTACCGGGGAGCTGTTTTTT. Translating it yields CASSLVFRGTGELFF.

This clone was found once. This chain links TRBV5-1 with TRBJ2-5; the D is unclear. Trimming stripped 2 bases from V and 4 bases from J, with 12 bases between. This CDR3 has 14 amino acids. In germline, CDR1 is SGHRS, CDR2 YFSETQ. DNA for the CDR3: TGCGCCAGCAGCTTAGGTATCGGTGTAGAGACCCAGTACTTC. Its protein product is CASSLGIGVETQYF.

The chain couples TRBV19 to TRBJ1-2, with 7 bases fitting TRBD1. The CDR3 sequence is 15 residues long. Germline assignment: CDR1 LNHDA and CDR2 SQIVND (reference sequence). V lost 4 bases and J lost 5; bases outside the gene matches: 10. The CDR3 spells CASSNRGGTAYGYTF. For the CDR3, the DNA is TGTGCCAGTAGTAATCGCGGCGGGACAGCTTATGGCTACACCTTC.

The gene calls are TRBV6-6 and TRBJ1-5, with D possibly TRBD1 on 5 matching bases. Trimming shortened V by 4 bases and J by 1 base, and 11 bases separated the two germline ends. CDR1 is MNHNY and CDR2 is SVGAGI in the germline V gene (reference sequence). This CDR3 spans 15 amino acids. CDR3 sequence reads: CASSSGLLSNQPQHF. The DNA for the CDR3 is TGTGCCAGCAGTTCAGGGTTATTGAGCAATCAGCCCCAGCATTTT.

V gene TRBV5-1 combines with J gene TRBJ2-2; tentative D call: TRBD2 (5 bases). This CDR3 comprises 14 residues. The germline V gene encodes CDR1 SGHRS and CDR2 YFSETQ. V lost 1 base, J lost 6 bases, and 10 bases lay in between. The CDR3 DNA is TGCGCCAGCAGCTTGAGGACTGGGTCCGGGGAGCTGTTTTTT. This encodes CASSLRTGSGELFF.

The rearrangement uses TRBV29-1 and TRBJ2-1; perhaps TRBD1 as D (6 bases). V lost 7 bases and J 6 bases, leaving 16 bases between the germline ends. The germline V gene encodes CDR1 SQVTM and CDR2 ANQGSEA. The CDR3 runs 13 residues. The CDR3 is CSAGTRGGNEQFF. CDR3 coding DNA: TGCAGCGCCGGGACGCGAGGGGGCAATGAGCAGTTCTTC.

This clone was seen a handful of times. J is TRBJ2-1 and V is TRBV7-6; D may match TRBD1 or TRBD2 (7 bases each). Trimming cost V 2 bases and J 11 bases, with 19 bases left between them. The CDR3 has 15 amino acids. Germline V gives CDR1 SGHVS, CDR2 FNYEAQ. This CDR3 is CASSLSNQGGSKQFF. For the CDR3, the DNA is TGTGCCAGCAGCTTAAGTAATCAGGGGGGGTCAAAGCAGTTCTTC.

This chain links TRBV28 with TRBJ2-2; 9 bases map to TRBD1. The V gene end was trimmed by 5 bases and the J gene end by 4 bases; junction bases not matched to a gene: 5. CDR1 and CDR2 from the germline V gene are MDHEN and SYDVKM. The CDR3 has 15 residues. DNA of the CDR3: TGTGCCAGCAGTCCCTCGACAGGGGGCACCGGGGAGCTGTTTTTT. The encoded protein is CASSPSTGGTGELFF.